These T cell receptor beta chains were read from a single sample in a study of metastatic and nonmetastatic thyroid tumors. TCRdb called clones again from the PCR reads with MiXCR. In the table there are about 13,000 clones, roughly a quarter of which are singletons. Sequenced: tumor tissue. These receptor sequences come from a female donor with papillary thyroid cancer or a benign thyroid nodule (not recorded which). Some clones in this sample may be carry-over from other donors' samples. The CDR3 runs from the conserved cysteine through the conserved F or W. Each record gives: J gene, V gene, clone size, D gene, CDR3 DNA, CDR3 protein. A D gene is named only where the DNA matches it firmly. Some rows mark clone size as missing; the rest say once, few, many or name a class of expanded clone.

j_call: TRBJ1-4; v_call: TRBV5-1; clone_size: NA; d_call: NA; cdr3_nt: TGCGCCAGCAGCACCGGGACCTTTAGGGGGTTTAATGAAAAACTGTTTTTT; cdr3_aa: CASSTGTFRGFNEKLFF
j_call: TRBJ2-3; v_call: TRBV6-5; clone_size: few; d_call: TRBD2; cdr3_nt: TGTGCCAGCAGTCCCCCGGCGGGGGGGGAGAGCACAGATACGCAGTATTTT; cdr3_aa: CASSPPAGGESTDTQYF
j_call: TRBJ2-7; v_call: TRBV5-1; clone_size: many; d_call: NA; cdr3_nt: TGCGCCAGCAGCTTGGGTAGGTCGCGGTACGAGCAGTACTTC; cdr3_aa: CASSLGRSRYEQYF
j_call: TRBJ1-2; v_call: TRBV2; clone_size: many; d_call: NA; cdr3_nt: TGTGCCAGCCTGCTGGCGGATAACTATGGCTACACCTTC; cdr3_aa: CASLLADNYGYTF
j_call: TRBJ2-3; v_call: TRBV24-1; clone_size: many; d_call: NA; cdr3_nt: TGTGCCACCAGTGGCCCCGGGGAGATGGATACGCAGTATTTT; cdr3_aa: CATSGPGEMDTQYF
j_call: TRBJ1-5; v_call: TRBV2; clone_size: NA; d_call: TRBD1; cdr3_nt: TGTGCCAGCAGTGCCCCTAGGACAGGGCTTGGCAATCAGCCCCAGCATTTT; cdr3_aa: CASSAPRTGLGNQPQHF
j_call: TRBJ2-5; v_call: TRBV30; clone_size: medium-sized; d_call: NA; cdr3_nt: TGTGCCTGGAGTCAGGACCAAGAGACCCAGTACTTC; cdr3_aa: CAWSQDQETQYF
j_call: TRBJ2-3; v_call: TRBV19; clone_size: few; d_call: TRBD2; cdr3_nt: TGTGCAAGTAGTTCCTCGACTGGCGGGGGGCAAGATACGCAGTATTTT; cdr3_aa: CASSSSTGGGQDTQYF
j_call: TRBJ2-7; v_call: TRBV6-1; clone_size: NA; d_call: NA; cdr3_nt: TGTGCCAGCAGTGAAATCAGCGAGCCCTCCTACGAGCAGTACTTC; cdr3_aa: CASSEISEPSYEQYF
j_call: TRBJ2-5; v_call: TRBV20-1; clone_size: many; d_call: TRBD2; cdr3_nt: TGCAGTGTAGGGACTAGCGGGAGGGAGACCCAGTACTTC; cdr3_aa: CSVGTSGRETQYF
j_call: TRBJ2-3; v_call: TRBV6-1; clone_size: NA; d_call: TRBD2; cdr3_nt: TGTATCACGTTAAACCGCGGGAGGACATATACGCAGTATTTT; cdr3_aa: CITLNRGRTYTQYF
j_call: TRBJ2-1; v_call: TRBV27; clone_size: few; d_call: NA; cdr3_nt: TGTGCCAGCAGTTTTGACTTCTACAATGAGCAGTTCTTC; cdr3_aa: CASSFDFYNEQFF
j_call: TRBJ2-3; v_call: TRBV10-3; clone_size: medium-sized; d_call: TRBD2; cdr3_nt: TGTGCCATCAGTGGGACTAGCCTTAGGCAGTATTTT; cdr3_aa: CAISGTSLRQYF
j_call: TRBJ2-7; v_call: TRBV28; clone_size: NA; d_call: NA; cdr3_nt: TGTGTCAGCACCTCATATGGGCCGACCTACGAGCAGTACTTC; cdr3_aa: CVSTSYGPTYEQYF
j_call: TRBJ1-3; v_call: TRBV4-1; clone_size: NA; d_call: NA; cdr3_nt: TGCGCCAGCAGCCAAGCACCAGGTTATATAAACACCATATATTTT; cdr3_aa: CASSQAPGYINTIYF
j_call: TRBJ2-7; v_call: TRBV10-3; clone_size: few; d_call: NA; cdr3_nt: TGTGCCACCAGTGGAGGGCAGGGCTCCTACGAGCAGTACTTC; cdr3_aa: CATSGGQGSYEQYF
j_call: TRBJ2-7; v_call: TRBV12-3/TRBV12-4; clone_size: NA; d_call: TRBD1; cdr3_nt: TGTGCCAGCATTTCCAAGACAGGGGTGGGGCAGAGGGGTTTCTACGAGCAGTACTTC; cdr3_aa: CASISKTGVGQRGFYEQYF
j_call: TRBJ2-7; v_call: TRBV7-8; clone_size: medium-sized; d_call: TRBD1; cdr3_nt: TGTGCCAGCAGCCAGGGGGCGAACTACGAGCAGTACTTC; cdr3_aa: CASSQGANYEQYF
j_call: TRBJ2-5; v_call: TRBV19; clone_size: few; d_call: TRBD2; cdr3_nt: TGTGCCAGTAGTATAGATCTAGCGGGACAAGAGACCCAGTACTTC; cdr3_aa: CASSIDLAGQETQYF
j_call: TRBJ2-1; v_call: TRBV20-1; clone_size: once; d_call: TRBD2; cdr3_nt: TGCAGTGCTAGGGTTAGCGGGATGGTTGAGCAGTTCTTC; cdr3_aa: CSARVSGMVEQFF
j_call: TRBJ2-7; v_call: TRBV7-3; clone_size: NA; d_call: NA; cdr3_nt: TGTGCCAGCAGCCCCCCCCACGAGCAGTACTTC; cdr3_aa: CASSPPHEQYF
j_call: TRBJ2-1; v_call: TRBV9; clone_size: NA; d_call: TRBD2; cdr3_nt: TGTGCCAGCAGCGTTGGCGGGAGGGATAATGAGCAGTTCTTC; cdr3_aa: CASSVGGRDNEQFF
j_call: TRBJ2-5; v_call: TRBV20-1; clone_size: NA; d_call: NA; cdr3_nt: TGCAGTGCTATTAGTTCGGAGACCCAGTACTTC; cdr3_aa: CSAISSETQYF
j_call: TRBJ2-1; v_call: TRBV2; clone_size: many; d_call: NA; cdr3_nt: TGTGCCAGCAGGGCCATAGGGGATGAGCAGTTCTTC; cdr3_aa: CASRAIGDEQFF
j_call: TRBJ2-3; v_call: TRBV19; clone_size: NA; d_call: TRBD2; cdr3_nt: TGTGCCAGCCGGGGCGGGGGGCGGCGCGTAGATACGCAGTATTTT; cdr3_aa: CASRGGGRRVDTQYF
j_call: TRBJ2-3; v_call: TRBV6-1; clone_size: few; d_call: NA; cdr3_nt: TGTGCCAGCACCTGGAGTGGCACAGATACGCAGTATTTT; cdr3_aa: CASTWSGTDTQYF
j_call: TRBJ2-1; v_call: TRBV15; clone_size: NA; d_call: NA; cdr3_nt: TGTGCCACCAGCAGAGATTCGATCGCCAATGAGCAGTTCTTC; cdr3_aa: CATSRDSIANEQFF
j_call: TRBJ2-7; v_call: TRBV5-1; clone_size: NA; d_call: NA; cdr3_nt: TGCGCCAGCAGCCTCGACCTCTACGAGCAGTACTTC; cdr3_aa: CASSLDLYEQYF
j_call: TRBJ1-2; v_call: TRBV5-1; clone_size: many; d_call: TRBD1; cdr3_nt: TGCGCCAGCAGCTTGGAGGGACAGGGGACATATGGCTACACCTTC; cdr3_aa: CASSLEGQGTYGYTF
j_call: TRBJ2-7; v_call: TRBV29-1; clone_size: medium-sized; d_call: NA; cdr3_nt: TGCAGCGTTGAAAACGAGGGCGAGCAGTACTTC; cdr3_aa: CSVENEGEQYF
j_call: TRBJ2-3; v_call: TRBV24-1; clone_size: many; d_call: NA; cdr3_nt: TGTGCCACCAGTGTTAAGGGGCAGGGTTGGACAGATACGCAGTATTTT; cdr3_aa: CATSVKGQGWTDTQYF
j_call: TRBJ2-7; v_call: TRBV20-1; clone_size: NA; d_call: TRBD2; cdr3_nt: TGCAGTGCTAGTCCCAGCGGGAGTGTTAGCGAGCAGTACTTC; cdr3_aa: CSASPSGSVSEQYF
j_call: TRBJ2-7; v_call: TRBV27; clone_size: medium-sized; d_call: TRBD1; cdr3_nt: TGTGCCAGCAGCCGGACAGGGAGTAAGGGCTACTACGAGCAGTACTTC; cdr3_aa: CASSRTGSKGYYEQYF
j_call: TRBJ2-7; v_call: TRBV5-1; clone_size: NA; d_call: NA; cdr3_nt: TGCGCCAGCAGCTTGGTCCCTTCTGGGACGGTGCAAGAGCAGTACTTC; cdr3_aa: CASSLVPSGTVQEQYF
j_call: TRBJ1-1; v_call: TRBV28; clone_size: many; d_call: NA; cdr3_nt: TGTGCCAGCAGTTTAAGGGGGGCCGCACACTCTGAAGCTTTCTTT; cdr3_aa: CASSLRGAAHSEAFF
j_call: TRBJ1-4; v_call: TRBV11-2; clone_size: NA; d_call: NA; cdr3_nt: TGTGCCAGCAGCTTTTCGAGGGAAAAACTGTTTTTT; cdr3_aa: CASSFSREKLFF
j_call: TRBJ1-6; v_call: TRBV7-2; clone_size: NA; d_call: TRBD1; cdr3_nt: TGTGCCAGCAGAGGGGACAGGGGGTATTCACCCCTCCACTTT; cdr3_aa: CASRGDRGYSPLHF
j_call: TRBJ2-3; v_call: TRBV12-3/TRBV12-4; clone_size: NA; d_call: TRBD1; cdr3_nt: TGTGCCAGCAGTCCTACAGGGGTCGAGGATACGCAGTATTTT; cdr3_aa: CASSPTGVEDTQYF
j_call: TRBJ1-1; v_call: TRBV5-1; clone_size: NA; d_call: NA; cdr3_nt: TGCGCCAGCAGCCCCCGGAGGGGGATGAACACTGAAGCTTTCTTT; cdr3_aa: CASSPRRGMNTEAFF
j_call: TRBJ2-7; v_call: TRBV27; clone_size: few; d_call: NA; cdr3_nt: TGTGCCAGCAGTTTAAATCTAGTGACCTCCTACGAGCAGTACTTC; cdr3_aa: CASSLNLVTSYEQYF
j_call: TRBJ2-3; v_call: TRBV7-2; clone_size: many; d_call: NA; cdr3_nt: TGTGCCAGCAGCCCCGTGGGTTGGGATACGCAGTATTTT; cdr3_aa: CASSPVGWDTQYF
j_call: TRBJ2-7; v_call: TRBV25-1; clone_size: NA; d_call: NA; cdr3_nt: TGTTCCAGCACCCGGCCGGGTTCCAACGAGCAGTACTTC; cdr3_aa: CSSTRPGSNEQYF
j_call: TRBJ1-1; v_call: TRBV6-1; clone_size: few; d_call: TRBD1; cdr3_nt: TGTGCCAGTTCTACAGGGGAAACCGGTGAAGCTTTCTTT; cdr3_aa: CASSTGETGEAFF
j_call: TRBJ2-7; v_call: TRBV20-1; clone_size: NA; d_call: NA; cdr3_nt: TGCAGTGCTAGAGATAGGCGGGCCTCCTACGAGCAGTACTTC; cdr3_aa: CSARDRRASYEQYF
j_call: TRBJ2-7; v_call: TRBV7-2; clone_size: many; d_call: NA; cdr3_nt: TGTGCCAGCAGCTCCTTCGCTGACCCGGGGAGCGAGCAGTACTTC; cdr3_aa: CASSSFADPGSEQYF
j_call: TRBJ1-2; v_call: TRBV6-1; clone_size: medium-sized; d_call: TRBD1; cdr3_nt: TGTGCCAGCAGATCATCCTCAGGGGGCAACGACTATGGCTACACCTTC; cdr3_aa: CASRSSSGGNDYGYTF
j_call: TRBJ2-1; v_call: TRBV5-1; clone_size: once; d_call: TRBD2; cdr3_nt: TGCGCCAGCAGCTTGACGGCGGGGGAGCTTTACAATGAGCAGTTCTTC; cdr3_aa: CASSLTAGELYNEQFF
j_call: TRBJ1-1; v_call: TRBV28; clone_size: large; d_call: NA; cdr3_nt: TGTGCCAGCAGTTTCTCTACGGGCGAAGCTTTCTTT; cdr3_aa: CASSFSTGEAFF
j_call: TRBJ1-3; v_call: TRBV12-3/TRBV12-4; clone_size: few; d_call: NA; cdr3_nt: TGTGCCAGCAGTGAAAGAGCGTTTGGAAACACCATATATTTT; cdr3_aa: CASSERAFGNTIYF
j_call: TRBJ1-2; v_call: TRBV7-9; clone_size: many; d_call: NA; cdr3_nt: TGTGCCAGCAGCTCCCAGGTTGCTGGCTACACCTTC; cdr3_aa: CASSSQVAGYTF
j_call: TRBJ2-7; v_call: TRBV6-1; clone_size: NA; d_call: TRBD1; cdr3_nt: TGTGCCAGCAGCGCCTACCGGGACAGGGGGGGGTACGAGCAGTACTTC; cdr3_aa: CASSAYRDRGGYEQYF
j_call: TRBJ2-2; v_call: TRBV11-1; clone_size: many; d_call: NA; cdr3_nt: TGTGCCAGCAGCTTAGCCCCTATTTGGATCCCCGCCGGGGAGCTGTTTTTT; cdr3_aa: CASSLAPIWIPAGELFF
j_call: TRBJ1-1; v_call: TRBV5-6; clone_size: many; d_call: NA; cdr3_nt: TGTGCCAGCAGCATGCGGACCGCGATTGCGGACACTGAAGCTTTCTTT; cdr3_aa: CASSMRTAIADTEAFF
j_call: TRBJ1-3; v_call: TRBV6-6; clone_size: few; d_call: NA; cdr3_nt: TGTTCCAGCAGTTACATGGTTGGAAACACCATATATTTT; cdr3_aa: CSSSYMVGNTIYF